The sequence of this TCR beta chain was determined in a study of vaccination effects on CD4 cells after COVID-19. The ViraFEST assay expanded antigen-specific CD4+ T cells with viral peptide pools before sequencing. A 10-day culture period preceded the isolation of CD4+ T cells. In the vaccine recipients, nucleocapsid antibodies were negative and there was no prior SARS-CoV-2 infection. TCRdb keeps only in-frame clones here, not all; method: immunoSEQ multiplex PCR. The sample has roughly 21,000 clones; 65% to 85% are singletons. Details on this clone: The antigen remains unidentified.

The CDR3 extends over 15 amino acids. V was pared by 0 bases and J by 0 bases, with 1 base of the junction left unmatched. CDR1 and CDR2 from the germline V gene are SGHRS and YFSETQ. The origin of this receptor is a human donor who received a COVID-19 vaccine. The J gene is TRBJ2-7, the V gene TRBV5-1, with TRBD1 identical over 9 bases. The sequencing used CD4+ T cells from PBMCs cultured with HCoV-NL63 spike peptides, collected before COVID-19 vaccination. CDR3 amino acids: CASSLGDRVSYEQYF. In DNA form, the CDR3 reads TGCGCCAGCAGCTTGGGGGACAGGGTCTCCTACGAGCAGTACTTC. The whole variable domain, filled in from reference TRBV5-1 and TRBJ2-7, reads KAGVTQTPRYLIKTRGQQVTLSCSPISGHRSVSWYQQTPGQGLQFLFEYFSETQRNKGNFPGRFSGRQFSNSRSEMNVSTLELGDSALYLCASSLGDRVSYEQYFGPGTRLTVT.